This paragraph covers one T cell receptor (beta chain) sequence. Some clones are missing from TCRdb's copy, which holds only in-frame ones; the method was immunoSEQ multiplex PCR. The data contain roughly 2,000,000 clones, less than 95% of them seen just once; the ten biggest clones take up 1.2%. These data are taken from a study of shared clonotypes between healthy human individuals. Naive CD8 cells comprised CD45RO-negative, CCR7-positively selected cells, excluding terminally differentiated effector memory CD45RA+ cells. Germline V gives CDR1 SGHNT, CDR2 YENEEA. With 3 bases removed from V and 0 bases from J, the gap between germline ends came to 9 bases. This CDR3 has 15 residues.

The receptor comes from a man aged 18 to 30 in good health. V usage is TRBV11-3 and J usage is TRBJ1-3; D uncertain. Sequencing was carried out using naive CD8+ T cells sorted from blood. CDR3 loop: CASSFALSSGNTIYF. The CDR3 nucleotides are TGTGCCAGCAGCTTCGCTCTGAGCTCTGGAAACACCATATATTTT.